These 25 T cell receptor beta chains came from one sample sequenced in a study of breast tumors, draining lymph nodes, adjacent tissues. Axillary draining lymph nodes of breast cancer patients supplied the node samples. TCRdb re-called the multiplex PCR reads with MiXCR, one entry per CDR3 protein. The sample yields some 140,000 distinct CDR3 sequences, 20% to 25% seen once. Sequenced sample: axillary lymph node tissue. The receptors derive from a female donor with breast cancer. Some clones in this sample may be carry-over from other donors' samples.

The CDR3 reads CASSPLAGGREQYF. Written as DNA, the CDR3 is TGTGCCAGCAGTCCTCTAGCGGGAGGGAGGGAGCAGTACTTC. V is TRBV27 and J is TRBJ2-7, with 12 bases matching TRBD2. This CDR3 region has 14 residues. The germline gives CDR1 MNHEY, CDR2 SMNVEV (reference sequence). Losses at the gene ends were 5 bases for V and 7 bases for J; bases not matched to a gene: 6.

This CDR3 is CASSSLSSDNQPQHF. CDR3 nucleotides: TGTGCCAGCAGTTCCTTATCATCAGACAATCAGCCCCAGCATTTT. The rearrangement uses TRBV28 and TRBJ1-5, with D hard to call. The CDR3 is 15 residues long. Trimming left V 4 bases short and J 3 bases short, with 13 bases between. Germline-derived CDR1 and CDR2 are MDHEN and SYDVKM. The variable domain in full, with the rest retrieved from reference TRBV28 and TRBJ1-5, is DVKVTQSSRYLVKRTGEKVFLECVQDMDHENMFWYRQDPGLGLRLIYFSYDVKMKEKGDIPEGYSVSREKKERFSLILESASTNQTSMYLCASSSLSSDNQPQHFGDGTRLSIL.

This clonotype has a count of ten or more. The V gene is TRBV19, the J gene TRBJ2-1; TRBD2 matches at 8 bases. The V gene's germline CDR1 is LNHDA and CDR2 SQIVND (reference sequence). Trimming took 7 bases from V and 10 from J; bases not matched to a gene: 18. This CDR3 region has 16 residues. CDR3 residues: CASNTPGLAGLGEQFF. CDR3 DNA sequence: TGTGCCAGTAATACCCCCGGACTAGCCGGCTTGGGGGAGCAGTTCTTC.

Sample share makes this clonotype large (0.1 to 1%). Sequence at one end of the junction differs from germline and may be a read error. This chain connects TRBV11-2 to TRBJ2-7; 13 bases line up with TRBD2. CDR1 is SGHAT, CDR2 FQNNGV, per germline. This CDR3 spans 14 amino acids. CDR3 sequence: CASSSGLAGTRTVF. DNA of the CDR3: TGTGCCAGCAGCTCGGGACTAGCGGGAACCCGGACAGTCTTC.

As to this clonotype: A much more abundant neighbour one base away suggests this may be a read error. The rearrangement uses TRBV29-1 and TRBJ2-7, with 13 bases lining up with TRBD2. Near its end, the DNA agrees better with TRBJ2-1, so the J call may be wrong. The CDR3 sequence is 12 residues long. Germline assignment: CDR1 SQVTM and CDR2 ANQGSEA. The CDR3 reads CSYGLAGDEQFF. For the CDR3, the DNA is TGCAGCTACGGACTAGCGGGAGACGAGCAGTTCTTC.

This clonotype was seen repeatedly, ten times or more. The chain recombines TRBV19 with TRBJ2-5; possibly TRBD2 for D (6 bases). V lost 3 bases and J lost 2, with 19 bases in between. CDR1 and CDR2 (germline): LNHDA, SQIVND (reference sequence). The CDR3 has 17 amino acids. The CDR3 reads CASSIERGTPQQETQYF. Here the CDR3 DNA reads TGTGCCAGTAGTATCGAGCGCGGGACCCCCCAACAAGAGACCCAGTACTTC. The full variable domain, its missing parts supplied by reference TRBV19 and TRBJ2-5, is DGGITQSPKYLFRKEGQNVTLSCEQNLNHDAMYWYRQDPGQGLRLIYYSQIVNDFQKGDIAEGYSVSREKKESFPLTVTSAQKNPTAFYLCASSIERGTPQQETQYFGPGTRLLVL.

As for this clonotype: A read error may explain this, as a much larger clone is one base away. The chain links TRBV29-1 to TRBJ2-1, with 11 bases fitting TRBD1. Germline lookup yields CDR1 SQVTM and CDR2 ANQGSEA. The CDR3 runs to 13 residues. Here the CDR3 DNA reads TGCGGCGCCGGGACAGGGGGGCTGAGGGAGCAGTTCTTC. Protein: CGAGTGGLREQFF.

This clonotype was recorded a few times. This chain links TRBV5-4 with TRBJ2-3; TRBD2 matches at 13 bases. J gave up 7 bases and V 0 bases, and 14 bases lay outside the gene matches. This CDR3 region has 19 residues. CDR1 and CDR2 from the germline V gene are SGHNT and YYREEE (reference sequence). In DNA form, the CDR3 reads TGTGCCAGCAGCTTGGGGGGCTCCACTAGCGGGAGGGCCGGGAATACGCAGTATTTT. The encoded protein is CASSLGGSTSGRAGNTQYF.

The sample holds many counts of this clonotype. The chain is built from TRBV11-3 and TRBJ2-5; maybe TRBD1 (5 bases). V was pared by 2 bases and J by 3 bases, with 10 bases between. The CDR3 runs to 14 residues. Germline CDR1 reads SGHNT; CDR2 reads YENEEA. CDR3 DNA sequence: TGTGCCAGCAGCTTAACCCCAGGGAAAGAGACCCAGTACTTC. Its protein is CASSLTPGKETQYF.

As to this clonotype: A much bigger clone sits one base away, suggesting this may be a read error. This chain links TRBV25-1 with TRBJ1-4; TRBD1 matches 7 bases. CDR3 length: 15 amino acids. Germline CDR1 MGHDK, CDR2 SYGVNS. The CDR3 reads CASSEYRGTVEKLVF. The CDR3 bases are TGTGCCAGCAGTGAATATAGGGGGACAGTTGAAAAACTGGTTTTT.

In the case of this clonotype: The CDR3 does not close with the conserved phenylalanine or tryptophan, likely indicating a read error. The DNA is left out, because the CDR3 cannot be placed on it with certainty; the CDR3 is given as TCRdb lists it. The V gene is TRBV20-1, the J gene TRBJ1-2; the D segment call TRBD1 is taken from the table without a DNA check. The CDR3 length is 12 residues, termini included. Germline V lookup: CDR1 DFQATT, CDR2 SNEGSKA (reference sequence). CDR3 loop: CSARDLARGYVI.

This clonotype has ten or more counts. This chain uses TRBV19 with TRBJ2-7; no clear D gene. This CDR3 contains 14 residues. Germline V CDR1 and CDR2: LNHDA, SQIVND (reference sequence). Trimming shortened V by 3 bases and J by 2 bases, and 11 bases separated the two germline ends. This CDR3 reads CASSISGPPYEQYF. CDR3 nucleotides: TGTGCCAGTAGTATCTCAGGTCCTCCCTACGAGCAGTACTTC.

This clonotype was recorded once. The DNA for the CDR3 is TGTGCCAGCACCCTTACAGGGCCGAACACCGGGGAGCTGTTTTTT. This sequence encodes CASTLTGPNTGELFF. The chain uses TRBV6-5 and TRBJ2-2; a weak D match, TRBD1 (6 bases). V lost 7 bases and J 0 bases, leaving 12 bases between the germline ends. The CDR3 spans 15 residues. Germline assignment: CDR1 MNHEY and CDR2 SVGAGI.

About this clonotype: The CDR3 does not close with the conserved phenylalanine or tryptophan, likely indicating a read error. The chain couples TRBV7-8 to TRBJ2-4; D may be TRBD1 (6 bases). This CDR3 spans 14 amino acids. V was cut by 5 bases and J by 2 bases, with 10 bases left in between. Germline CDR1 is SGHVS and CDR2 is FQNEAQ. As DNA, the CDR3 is TGTGCCAGCAGCGCGCAGGGGACCAAAAACATTCAGTACTCC. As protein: CASSAQGTKNIQYS.

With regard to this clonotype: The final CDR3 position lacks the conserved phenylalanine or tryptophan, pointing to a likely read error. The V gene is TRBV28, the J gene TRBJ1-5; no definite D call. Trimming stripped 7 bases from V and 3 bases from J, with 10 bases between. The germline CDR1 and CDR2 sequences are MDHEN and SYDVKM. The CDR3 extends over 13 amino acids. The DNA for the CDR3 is TGTGCCAGCATTCGAGACCTCAATCAGCCCCAGCATCTT. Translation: CASIRDLNQPQHL.

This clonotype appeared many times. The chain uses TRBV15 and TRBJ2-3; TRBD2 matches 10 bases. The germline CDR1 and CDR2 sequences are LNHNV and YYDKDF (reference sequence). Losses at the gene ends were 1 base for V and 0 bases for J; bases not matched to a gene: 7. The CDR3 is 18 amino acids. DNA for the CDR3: TGTGCCACCAGCAGAGGAACTAGCGGGGCCCCTAGCACAGATACGCAGTATTTT. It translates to CATSRGTSGAPSTDTQYF. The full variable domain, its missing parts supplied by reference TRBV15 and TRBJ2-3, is DAMVIQNPRYQVTQFGKPVTLSCSQTLNHNVMYWYQQKSSQAPKLLFHYYDKDFNNEADTPDNFQSRRPNTSFCFLDIRSPGLGDTAMYLCATSRGTSGAPSTDTQYFGPGTRLTVL.

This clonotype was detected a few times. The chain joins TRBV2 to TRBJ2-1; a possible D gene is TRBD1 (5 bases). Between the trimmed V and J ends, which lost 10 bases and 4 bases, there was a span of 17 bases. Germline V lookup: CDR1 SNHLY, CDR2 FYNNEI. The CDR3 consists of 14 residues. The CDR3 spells CATAKGFLYNEQFF. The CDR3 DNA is TGTGCCACCGCCAAGGGGTTCCTTTACAATGAGCAGTTCTTC.

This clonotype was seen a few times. CDR3 nucleotides: TGTGCCAGCAGCGACCAGACCGGGACCATAGGTAGAGAGACCCAGTACTTC. This codes for CASSDQTGTIGRETQYF. This sequence joins TRBV5-6 and TRBJ2-5; D might be TRBD1 or TRBD2, each matching 5 bases. Germline assignment: CDR1 SGHDT and CDR2 YYEEEE. CDR3 length: 17 amino acids. The V end was cut by 4 bases, the J end by 4 bases, with 23 bases between.

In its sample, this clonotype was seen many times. The CDR3 sequence is CASSPLGQDYEQYF. CDR3 sequence (DNA): TGTGCCAGCAGCCCTCTGGGACAAGACTACGAGCAGTACTTC. The chain employs TRBV7-8 and TRBJ2-7; weak D call: TRBD1 (6 bases). The CDR3 covers 14 residues. CDR1 is SGHVS, CDR2 FQNEAQ, per germline. Trimming took 5 bases from V and 3 from J, leaving 14 bases between them.

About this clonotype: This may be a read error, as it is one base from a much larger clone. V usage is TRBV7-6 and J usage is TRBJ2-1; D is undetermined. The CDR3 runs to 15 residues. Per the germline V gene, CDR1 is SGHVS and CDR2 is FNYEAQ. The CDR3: CASSQGRSSYNKQFF. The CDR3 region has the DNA TGTGCCAGCAGCCAAGGTCGAAGCTCCTACAATAAGCAGTTCTTC.

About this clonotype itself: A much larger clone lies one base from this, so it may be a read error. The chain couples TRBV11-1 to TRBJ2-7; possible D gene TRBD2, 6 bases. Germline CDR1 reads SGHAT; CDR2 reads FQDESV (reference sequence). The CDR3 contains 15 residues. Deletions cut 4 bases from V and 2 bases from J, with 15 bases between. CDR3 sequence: CASSSSGHQAYEQYF. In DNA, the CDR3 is TGTGCCAGCAGCTCGAGCGGGCACCAAGCCTACGAGCAGTACTTC.

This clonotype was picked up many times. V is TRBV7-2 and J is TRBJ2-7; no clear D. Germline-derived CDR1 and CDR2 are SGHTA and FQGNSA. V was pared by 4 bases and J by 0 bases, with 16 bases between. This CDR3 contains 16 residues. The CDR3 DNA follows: TGTGCCAGCAGCTCCTTCGACAACTCCTTCTCCTACGAGCAGTACTTC. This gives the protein CASSSFDNSFSYEQYF.

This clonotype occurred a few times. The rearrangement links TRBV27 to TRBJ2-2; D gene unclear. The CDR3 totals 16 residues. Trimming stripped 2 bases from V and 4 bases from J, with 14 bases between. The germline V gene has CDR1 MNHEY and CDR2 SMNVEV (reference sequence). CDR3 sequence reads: CASSLNGRRGTGELFF. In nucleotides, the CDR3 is TGTGCCAGCAGTTTAAACGGGCGGCGTGGCACCGGGGAGCTGTTTTTT.

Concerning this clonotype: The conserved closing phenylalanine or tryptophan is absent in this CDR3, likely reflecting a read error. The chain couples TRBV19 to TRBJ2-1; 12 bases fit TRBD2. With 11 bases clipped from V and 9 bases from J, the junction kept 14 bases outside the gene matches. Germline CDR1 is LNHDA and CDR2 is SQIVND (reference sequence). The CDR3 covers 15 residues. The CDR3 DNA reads TGTGCCGGTATGAAGACTAGCGGGAGTTATAGTGAGCAGTTCTCC. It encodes CAGMKTSGSYSEQFS.

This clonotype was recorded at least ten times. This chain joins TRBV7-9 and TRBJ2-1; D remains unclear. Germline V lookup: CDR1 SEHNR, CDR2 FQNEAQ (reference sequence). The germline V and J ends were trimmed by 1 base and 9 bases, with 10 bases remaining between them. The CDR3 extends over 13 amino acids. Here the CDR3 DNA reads TGTGCCAGCAGCTTAGGACCATCCGGTGAGCAGTTCTTC. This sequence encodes CASSLGPSGEQFF.